Below, 16 T cell receptor beta chains from the same sample are listed, as sequenced in a study of T cell repertoires in cytomegalovirus infection. TCRdb passed the reads through MiXCR, listing each CDR3 protein once. The table has around 900,000 distinct CDR3 sequences, under 40% seen once; the top ten hold around 15%. No antigen has been identified for these receptors. Sequenced material: cultured CD8+ T cells from PBMCs, taken from culture after CMV antigen stimulation. The receptor source for this set is a human donor in good health (CMV status not recorded). Some clones in this sample may be carry-over from other donors' samples.

This clonotype was seen only a few times. The gene calls are TRBV12-3 or TRBV12-4 and TRBJ1-5, with TRBD1 identical over 8 bases. There are 15 residues in the CDR3. With V trimmed by 6 bases and J by 3 bases, 7 bases remained unmatched. The CDR3 sequence: CASRPGQGINQPQHF. The CDR3 DNA reads as TGTGCCAGCAGACCCGGACAGGGAATCAATCAGCCCCAGCATTTT.

This clonotype was found a few times. The chain has TRBV4-1 and TRBJ2-3; possibly TRBD1 for D (6 bases). Germline assignment: CDR1 MGHRA and CDR2 YSYEKL. The CDR3 extends over 15 amino acids. V lost 0 bases, J lost 4 bases, and 11 bases lay in between. The CDR3 sequence: CASSQDAGVADTQYF. The CDR3 nucleotides read TGCGCCAGCAGCCAAGATGCAGGGGTTGCAGATACGCAGTATTTT.

This clonotype was counted a few times. The chain employs TRBV4-3 and TRBJ1-1; no reliable D call. V was cut by 1 base and J by 2 bases, with 14 bases left in between. This CDR3 has 16 residues. Germline V gene sequence: CDR1 LGHNA, CDR2 YSLEER. The chain's CDR3 is CASSQGEGPRNTEAFF. CDR3 nucleotide sequence: TGCGCCAGCAGCCAAGGGGAAGGACCTCGCAACACTGAAGCTTTCTTT.

This clonotype has a count of ten or more. This chain connects TRBV7-6 to TRBJ2-7; 12 bases are shared with TRBD2. Trimming took 5 bases from V and 3 from J; bases not matched to a gene: 8. The CDR3 is 16 amino acids. CDR1 is SGHVS, CDR2 FNYEAQ, per germline. CDR3 sequence reads: CASSPSGLAGYYEQYF. In nucleotides, the CDR3 is TGTGCCAGCAGCCCCTCCGGACTAGCGGGATACTACGAGCAGTACTTC. Together with reference TRBV7-6 and TRBJ2-7, the CDR3 gives the full variable domain: GAGVSQSPRYKVTKRGQDVALRCDPISGHVSLYWYRQALGQGPEFLTYFNYEAQQDKSGLPNDRFSAERPEGSISTLTIQRTEQRDSAMYRCASSPSGLAGYYEQYFGPGTRLTVT.

The V gene is TRBV10-3, the J gene TRBJ1-1, with TRBD1 matching 9 bases. Germline CDR1 reads ENHRY; CDR2 reads SYGVKD. The CDR3 runs to 15 residues. The trim removed 3 bases at V and 4 bases at J, leaving 6 bases unmatched. CDR3 in amino acids: CAISDIETGGTEAFF. The CDR3 nucleotides are TGTGCCATCAGTGATATAGAGACAGGGGGCACTGAAGCTTTCTTT.

Note on this clonotype: No conserved phenylalanine or tryptophan is present at the end of the CDR3, so a read error is the likely explanation. This chain links TRBV7-6 with TRBJ2-7; 11 bases are shared with TRBD2. Per germline, CDR1 SGHVS and CDR2 FNYEAQ. The length of the CDR3 is 15 residues. The CDR3 is CASSLVTSGGDEQYL. CDR3 bases: TGTGCCAGTAGCTTAGTAACTAGCGGGGGCGACGAGCAGTACTTA.

The rearrangement uses TRBV6-5 and TRBJ2-3; D gene uncertain. The CDR3 covers 15 residues. The V gene's germline CDR1 is MNHEY and CDR2 SVGAGI. The V and J ends lost 6 bases and 4 bases respectively, with 17 bases between them. The CDR3 region has the DNA TGTGCCAGCAGAAACCGGGCCTTTTCGCCAGATACGCAGTATTTT. Amino acid sequence: CASRNRAFSPDTQYF.

The rearrangement links TRBV5-1 to TRBJ2-3; 14 bases agree with TRBD2. Germline CDR1 reads SGHRS; CDR2 reads YFSETQ. The CDR3 length is 18 residues. V lost 3 bases and J lost 0; bases outside the gene matches: 6. The CDR3 protein is CASSSGLAGEPSTDTQYF. In DNA, the CDR3 is TGCGCCAGCAGCTCGGGACTAGCGGGGGAGCCTAGCACAGATACGCAGTATTTT.

This clonotype was counted between two and nine times. This chain connects TRBV7-9 to TRBJ1-2; tentatively, D is TRBD1 (5 bases). With 4 bases removed from V and 4 bases from J, the gap between germline ends came to 13 bases. Germline loops: CDR1 SEHNR, CDR2 FQNEAQ (reference sequence). The CDR3 is 14 amino acids. This CDR3 reads CASSSDSTLYGYTF. In nucleotides, the CDR3 is TGTGCCAGCAGCTCTGACAGTACCCTCTATGGCTACACCTTC.

In its sample, this clonotype was seen many times. The J gene is TRBJ1-1, the V gene TRBV7-2; no clear D. The CDR3 totals 16 residues. Germline V CDR1 and CDR2: SGHTA, FQGNSA. V shed 4 bases and J shed 2 bases, with 17 bases lying between them. The CDR3 region is CASSSPVSRSNTEAFF. CDR3 nucleotides: TGTGCCAGCAGCTCCCCAGTCAGCCGATCCAACACTGAAGCTTTCTTT.

This clonotype came up many times. CDR3 DNA: TGTGCCAGCAGTTTCTGGGTACAGAGAACGAACACCGGGGAGCTGTTTTTT. This sequence encodes CASSFWVQRTNTGELFF. The rearrangement uses TRBV12-3 or TRBV12-4 and TRBJ2-2; D unclear. V lost 3 bases to trimming and J lost 0 bases, with 14 bases between them. The length of the CDR3 is 17 residues.

Note on this clonotype: The CDR3 end shows no conserved phenylalanine or tryptophan, and so a read error is likely. This chain uses TRBV6-2 or TRBV6-3 with TRBJ2-3; D is ambiguous. Trimming stripped 6 bases from V and 4 bases from J, with 8 bases between. Germline V CDR1 and CDR2: MNHEY, SVGEGT. The CDR3 spans 12 residues. The CDR3, as DNA: TGTGCCAGCAGCCTTCGACCAGATACGCAGTATTAT. Its protein product is CASSLRPDTQYY.

In its sample, this clonotype was seen a few times. DNA of the CDR3: TGTGCTAGTGGGCAGGGAGGTTATAGCAATCAGCCCCAGCATTTT. It translates to CASGQGGYSNQPQHF. This chain connects TRBV12-5 to TRBJ1-5; perhaps TRBD1 as D (5 bases). Germline-derived CDR1 and CDR2 are LGHNT and FRNRAP. Deletions cut 6 bases from V and 0 bases from J, with 12 bases between. The CDR3 sequence is 15 residues long.

The chain recombines TRBV27 with TRBJ2-7; weak D call: TRBD1 (6 bases). CDR1 and CDR2 (germline): MNHEY, SMNVEV (reference sequence). V lost 0 bases, J lost 3 bases, and 9 bases lay in between. The CDR3 contains 14 residues. The CDR3 reads CASSLSNRVYEQYV. CDR3 in DNA: TGTGCCAGCAGTTTATCGAACAGGGTCTACGAGCAGTACGTC.

Notes on this clonotype: A read error may account for a junction end that differs from germline. The chain is built from TRBV12-3 or TRBV12-4 and TRBJ2-1; TRBD2 aligns across 9 bases. The CDR3 spans 19 residues. Here the CDR3 reads CASSLPGSSGVRVSHEHFF. In DNA, the CDR3 is TGTGCCAGCAGTTTACCGGGATCTAGCGGGGTCCGCGTAAGTCATGAGCATTTCTTC.

The chain combines TRBV5-1 with TRBJ2-7; 10 positions match TRBD1. The junction had 8 bases not matched to a gene; V was cut back by 4 bases and J by 4 bases. The CDR3 has 15 residues. Per germline, CDR1 SGHRS and CDR2 YFSETQ. In DNA, the CDR3 is TGCGCCAGCAGCCCCGGGACAGGGGATTTATACGAGCAGTACTTC. Its translation is CASSPGTGDLYEQYF.